A selection of T cell receptor beta chains follows, all from one sample in a study of OX40 agonist ivuxolimab in advanced cancers. The protocol was immunoSEQ multiplex PCR, while the TCRdb copy is restricted to in-frame clones and leaves out a portion. The table lists about 80,000 clones, 90% to 95% of them singletons, with approximately 0.32% in the top ten. This specimen consisted of CD4+ or CD8+ T cells sorted from blood, obtained in a trial of the OX40 agonist ivuxolimab. These TCRs come from an adult with an advanced solid tumor such as melanoma, head and neck, liver or kidney cancer. The CDR3 runs from the conserved cysteine through the conserved F or W. The order of the fields is CDR3 protein, CDR3 DNA, J gene, V gene, clone size, D gene. D genes are given only for firm matches. The listing skips clone size in some rows; elsewhere it reads once, few, many or a size class.

cdr3_aa: CSVTAGEVTGELFF
cdr3_nt: TGCAGCGTTACGGCGGGAGAGGTCACCGGGGAGCTGTTTTTT
j_call: TRBJ2-2
v_call: TRBV29-1
clone_size: .
d_call: TRBD2

cdr3_aa: CASRQQGAYTDTQYF
cdr3_nt: TGTGCCAGCAGACAACAGGGGGCTTACACAGATACGCAGTATTTT
j_call: TRBJ2-3
v_call: TRBV7-9
clone_size: .
d_call: TRBD1

cdr3_aa: CASSSDQGGRAFF
cdr3_nt: TGTGCCAGCAGCTCGGACCAGGGGGGTAGGGCTTTCTTT
j_call: TRBJ1-1
v_call: TRBV7-9
clone_size: .
d_call: TRBD1

cdr3_aa: CASSASGSSYNEQFF
cdr3_nt: TGTGCCAGCAGCGCTAGCGGAAGCTCCTACAATGAGCAGTTCTTC
j_call: TRBJ2-1
v_call: TRBV7-9
clone_size: .
d_call: TRBD2

cdr3_aa: CASSREEGTAREKLFF
cdr3_nt: TGCGCCAGCAGCCGGGAAGAAGGGACAGCCCGAGAAAAACTGTTTTTT
j_call: TRBJ1-4
v_call: TRBV5-1
clone_size: .
d_call: TRBD1

cdr3_aa: CASSVGVAGGSGETQYF
cdr3_nt: TGTGCCAGCAGCGTAGGGGTAGCGGGCGGGTCAGGGGAGACCCAGTACTTC
j_call: TRBJ2-5
v_call: TRBV9
clone_size: .
d_call: TRBD2

cdr3_aa: CASSFPRRGGTEAFF
cdr3_nt: TGTGCCAGCAGTTTTCCCCGTCGAGGTGGAACTGAAGCTTTCTTT
j_call: TRBJ1-1
v_call: TRBV5-4
clone_size: once
d_call: .

cdr3_aa: CASSLYGRGSYEQYF
cdr3_nt: TGTGCCAGCAGTTTATACGGCAGGGGATCCTACGAGCAGTACTTC
j_call: TRBJ2-7
v_call: TRBV27
clone_size: .
d_call: .

cdr3_aa: CATTDRGRTDTQYF
cdr3_nt: TGTGCCACTACCGACCGGGGGCGCACAGATACGCAGTATTTT
j_call: TRBJ2-3
v_call: TRBV19
clone_size: .
d_call: .

cdr3_aa: CASRPPNSGKGADTQYF
cdr3_nt: TGTGCCAGCAGACCCCCGAATAGCGGGAAAGGGGCAGATACGCAGTATTTT
j_call: TRBJ2-3
v_call: TRBV27
clone_size: once
d_call: TRBD2

cdr3_aa: CAWLDRGAPANTEAFF
cdr3_nt: TGTGCCTGGTTAGACAGGGGAGCCCCGGCGAACACTGAAGCTTTCTTT
j_call: TRBJ1-1
v_call: TRBV30
clone_size: .
d_call: TRBD1

cdr3_aa: CASSLDPGSQETQYF
cdr3_nt: TGTGCCAGCAGCTTAGATCCAGGGTCCCAAGAGACCCAGTACTTC
j_call: TRBJ2-5
v_call: TRBV7-2
clone_size: .
d_call: .

cdr3_aa: CASSELNEQFF
cdr3_nt: TGTGCCAGCAGTGAATTGAATGAGCAGTTCTTC
j_call: TRBJ2-1
v_call: TRBV6-5
clone_size: .
d_call: .

cdr3_aa: CASSLVGVNTGELFF
cdr3_nt: TGCGCCAGCAGCTTGGTTGGGGTTAACACCGGGGAGCTGTTTTTT
j_call: TRBJ2-2
v_call: TRBV5-1
clone_size: .
d_call: .

cdr3_aa: CASRGQGGTEAFF
cdr3_nt: TGTGCCTCGAGGGGGCAGGGAGGGACTGAAGCTTTCTTT
j_call: TRBJ1-1
v_call: TRBV10-3
clone_size: .
d_call: TRBD1

cdr3_aa: CASSQGLAGGSTQYF
cdr3_nt: TGTGCCAGCAGCCAGGGACTAGCGGGGGGCTCGACCCAGTACTTC
j_call: TRBJ2-5
v_call: TRBV14
clone_size: .
d_call: TRBD2

cdr3_aa: CASSPRTSGGAGTQYF
cdr3_nt: TGTGCCAGCAGCCCCCGGACTAGCGGGGGGGCGGGAACGCAGTATTTT
j_call: TRBJ2-3
v_call: TRBV7-2
clone_size: .
d_call: TRBD2

cdr3_aa: CASSVDSGRAQFF
cdr3_nt: TGTGCCAGCAGCGTAGATAGCGGGAGGGCGCAGTTCTTC
j_call: TRBJ2-1
v_call: TRBV9
clone_size: once
d_call: TRBD2

cdr3_aa: CASSREQETQYF
cdr3_nt: TGTGCCAGCAGTAGGGAACAAGAGACCCAGTACTTC
j_call: TRBJ2-5
v_call: TRBV2
clone_size: .
d_call: .

cdr3_aa: CASSLGKNTEAFF
cdr3_nt: TGTGCCAGCAGCTTGGGGAAGAACACTGAAGCTTTCTTT
j_call: TRBJ1-1
v_call: TRBV5-6
clone_size: .
d_call: .

cdr3_aa: CASSQDPGIPTPQHF
cdr3_nt: TGCGCCAGCAGCCAAGATCCGGGGATTCCCACGCCCCAGCATTTT
j_call: TRBJ1-5
v_call: TRBV4-1
clone_size: few
d_call: .

cdr3_aa: CASTNEAGGDTQYF
cdr3_nt: TGCGCCAGTACGAATGAGGCGGGGGGGGATACGCAGTATTTT
j_call: TRBJ2-3
v_call: TRBV5-1
clone_size: .
d_call: TRBD2

cdr3_aa: CASSSEVVRTEAFF
cdr3_nt: TGTGCCAGCAGCTCCGAAGTGGTCAGGACTGAAGCTTTCTTT
j_call: TRBJ1-1
v_call: TRBV7-8
clone_size: once
d_call: .

cdr3_aa: CASSVSQGAGELFF
cdr3_nt: TGTGCCAGCAGCGTTTCACAGGGGGCCGGGGAGCTGTTTTTT
j_call: TRBJ2-2
v_call: TRBV7-2
clone_size: .
d_call: TRBD1

cdr3_aa: CASSLSSGDSYNEQFF
cdr3_nt: TGTGCCAGCAGCTTATCTTCGGGGGACTCGTACAATGAGCAGTTCTTC
j_call: TRBJ2-1
v_call: TRBV7-2
clone_size: .
d_call: .

cdr3_aa: CASSRAGQGYAEAFF
cdr3_nt: TGTGCCAGCAGCCGGGCCGGACAGGGCTACGCTGAAGCTTTCTTT
j_call: TRBJ1-1
v_call: TRBV6-5
clone_size: .
d_call: TRBD1

cdr3_aa: CATAGLHTEAFF
cdr3_nt: TGTGCCACCGCGGGACTGCACACTGAAGCTTTCTTT
j_call: TRBJ1-1
v_call: TRBV28
clone_size: once
d_call: .

cdr3_aa: CAWSVPPLSNQPQHF
cdr3_nt: TGTGCCTGGAGTGTACCGCCTTTGAGCAATCAGCCCCAGCATTTT
j_call: TRBJ1-5
v_call: TRBV30
clone_size: .
d_call: .

cdr3_aa: CASRKTGLANQPQHF
cdr3_nt: TGTGCCAGCAGGAAGACAGGGTTGGCCAATCAGCCCCAGCATTTT
j_call: TRBJ1-5
v_call: TRBV6-6
clone_size: .
d_call: TRBD1

cdr3_aa: CASSSLGILGNEQFF
cdr3_nt: TGTGCCAGCAGTTCCCTAGGCATCCTTGGCAATGAGCAGTTCTTC
j_call: TRBJ2-1
v_call: TRBV7-9
clone_size: .
d_call: .

cdr3_aa: CASSLALEVAGANVLTF
cdr3_nt: TGTGCCAGCAGCTTAGCCCTAGAGGTGGCTGGGGCCAACGTCCTGACTTTC
j_call: TRBJ2-6
v_call: TRBV7-2
clone_size: .
d_call: .

cdr3_aa: CAWSGTSVHIQYF
cdr3_nt: TGTGCCTGGTCCGGGACTAGCGTACACATTCAGTACTTC
j_call: TRBJ2-4
v_call: TRBV30
clone_size: .
d_call: TRBD2

cdr3_aa: CASRDSSSYEQYF
cdr3_nt: TGTGCCAGCAGGGATAGTAGCTCCTACGAGCAGTACTTC
j_call: TRBJ2-7
v_call: TRBV6-5
clone_size: .
d_call: .

cdr3_aa: CASSLAGVGNTIYF
cdr3_nt: TGTGCCAGCAGCTTGGCAGGGGTTGGAAACACCATATATTTT
j_call: TRBJ1-3
v_call: TRBV7-9
clone_size: .
d_call: .

cdr3_aa: CAWAYPGEGETQYF
cdr3_nt: TGTGCCTGGGCCTATCCAGGGGAGGGGGAGACCCAGTACTTC
j_call: TRBJ2-5
v_call: TRBV30
clone_size: .
d_call: .

cdr3_aa: CARGGGGYNEQFF
cdr3_nt: TGTGCCAGGGGCGGGGGGGGTTACAATGAGCAGTTCTTC
j_call: TRBJ2-1
v_call: TRBV6-5
clone_size: .
d_call: TRBD2

cdr3_aa: CASNYGTGYQPQHF
cdr3_nt: TGTGCCAGTAATTACGGGACAGGGTACCAGCCCCAGCATTTT
j_call: TRBJ1-5
v_call: TRBV19
clone_size: .
d_call: TRBD1

cdr3_aa: CAISGLADSTDTQYF
cdr3_nt: TGTGCCATCAGCGGACTAGCGGACAGCACAGATACGCAGTATTTT
j_call: TRBJ2-3
v_call: TRBV10-3
clone_size: .
d_call: TRBD2

cdr3_aa: CAISDSLNTEAFF
cdr3_nt: TGTGCCATCTCGGACAGCTTGAACACTGAAGCTTTCTTT
j_call: TRBJ1-1
v_call: TRBV28
clone_size: .
d_call: .

cdr3_aa: CASSDSITGVPYNEQFF
cdr3_nt: TGCGCCAGCAGTGATTCAATTACAGGGGTCCCTTACAATGAGCAGTTCTTC
j_call: TRBJ2-1
v_call: TRBV10-1
clone_size: .
d_call: TRBD1

cdr3_aa: CASSEMRLVGADTQYF
cdr3_nt: TGTGCCAGCAGTGAAATGCGGCTAGTTGGCGCAGATACGCAGTATTTT
j_call: TRBJ2-3
v_call: TRBV2
clone_size: .
d_call: .

cdr3_aa: CASSSGQANTEAFF
cdr3_nt: TGTGCCAGCAGCTCGGGACAGGCGAACACTGAAGCTTTCTTT
j_call: TRBJ1-1
v_call: TRBV7-9
clone_size: once
d_call: TRBD1

cdr3_aa: CASSLALAGNNEQFF
cdr3_nt: TGCGCCAGCAGCTTGGCCCTAGCGGGTAATAATGAGCAGTTCTTC
j_call: TRBJ2-1
v_call: TRBV5-1
clone_size: .
d_call: TRBD2

cdr3_aa: CASRATGDRVEKLFF
cdr3_nt: TGCGCCAGCAGGGCCACAGGGGACAGGGTGGAAAAACTGTTTTTT
j_call: TRBJ1-4
v_call: TRBV5-1
clone_size: once
d_call: TRBD1

cdr3_aa: CASSPTATNEKLFF
cdr3_nt: TGCGCCAGCAGCCCGACGGCAACTAATGAAAAACTGTTTTTT
j_call: TRBJ1-4
v_call: TRBV5-1
clone_size: .
d_call: .

cdr3_aa: CASSLGQPSYGYTF
cdr3_nt: TGTGCCAGCAGCTTAGGCCAGCCCTCTTATGGCTACACCTTC
j_call: TRBJ1-2
v_call: TRBV7-9
clone_size: .
d_call: .

cdr3_aa: CASRGFATNEKLFF
cdr3_nt: TGTGCCAGCAGGGGGTTTGCAACTAATGAAAAACTGTTTTTT
j_call: TRBJ1-4
v_call: TRBV2
clone_size: .
d_call: .

cdr3_aa: CASSTQDSNQPQHF
cdr3_nt: TGTGCCAGCAGCACTCAAGATAGCAATCAGCCCCAGCATTTT
j_call: TRBJ1-5
v_call: TRBV7-8
clone_size: .
d_call: .

cdr3_aa: CASTPGPRREKLFF
cdr3_nt: TGTGCCAGCACTCCTGGGCCCCGTCGGGAAAAACTGTTTTTT
j_call: TRBJ1-4
v_call: TRBV28
clone_size: .
d_call: .

cdr3_aa: CASSNSGGEQFF
cdr3_nt: TGCGCCAGCAGTAACTCGGGCGGTGAGCAGTTCTTC
j_call: TRBJ2-1
v_call: TRBV10-1
clone_size: .
d_call: .

cdr3_aa: CASSPEQTGWYGYTF
cdr3_nt: TGTGCCAGCAGCCCGGAGCAGACAGGGTGGTATGGCTACACCTTC
j_call: TRBJ1-2
v_call: TRBV5-5
clone_size: few
d_call: TRBD1

cdr3_aa: CAWSGGTSDTQYF
cdr3_nt: TGTGCCTGGAGTGGGGGTACGTCAGATACGCAGTATTTT
j_call: TRBJ2-3
v_call: TRBV30
clone_size: once
d_call: .

cdr3_aa: CASSLAGVAEAFF
cdr3_nt: TGCGCCAGCAGCTTGGCCGGGGTTGCTGAAGCTTTCTTT
j_call: TRBJ1-1
v_call: TRBV5-1
clone_size: .
d_call: .

cdr3_aa: CASSRTGASNSPLHF
cdr3_nt: TGCGCCAGCAGCCGGACAGGCGCTAGCAATTCACCCCTCCACTTT
j_call: TRBJ1-6
v_call: TRBV5-1
clone_size: .
d_call: TRBD1

cdr3_aa: CASSPRQGKETQYF
cdr3_nt: TGTGCCAGCAGCCCTAGACAGGGTAAAGAGACCCAGTACTTC
j_call: TRBJ2-5
v_call: TRBV5-6
clone_size: .
d_call: TRBD1

cdr3_aa: CASSLVSGDSPLHF
cdr3_nt: TGTGCCAGCAGCTTAGTTTCGGGAGACTCACCCCTCCACTTT
j_call: TRBJ1-6
v_call: TRBV5-8
clone_size: .
d_call: .

cdr3_aa: CASSLEASPGNTIYF
cdr3_nt: TGTGCCAGCAGCTTAGAAGCGTCTCCTGGAAACACCATATATTTT
j_call: TRBJ1-3
v_call: TRBV11-2
clone_size: .
d_call: .